One sample yielded the 26 T cell receptor beta chains listed below, sequenced in a study of patients and donors after allogeneic stem cell transplantation. TCRdb analysed the RT-PCR reads with MiXCR anew, one entry per CDR3 protein. The data contain about 960,000 distinct CDR3 sequences, about a sixth of them seen just once; the ten biggest clones take up 5.5% to 6.5%. The sample was blood, either unsorted or a sorted T cell fraction (not recorded which). The receptor source for this set is a human donor who was either an allogeneic HSCT recipient or a stem cell or donor lymphocyte infusion donor (not recorded which). It is not recorded whose cells these are; they may come from a transplant donor.

This clonotype has a handful of counts. V usage is TRBV11-2 and J usage is TRBJ1-1; D may be TRBD1 (5 bases). From germline, CDR1 is SGHAT and CDR2 FQNNGV. V was clipped by 5 bases and J by 4 bases, with 14 bases between them. CDR3 length: 14 amino acids. The CDR3 DNA reads TGTGCCAGCAGCATAAATCCAGGGTTCACTGAAGCTTTCTTT. It is translated as CASSINPGFTEAFF.

V and J are TRBV28 and TRBJ1-1; D may be TRBD1 (5 bases). The CDR3 has 14 amino acids. CDR1 MDHEN and CDR2 SYDVKM come from the germline V gene. Trimming removed 6 bases at V and 8 bases at J, with 19 bases between. CDR3 nucleotide sequence: TGTGCCAGCAGACTACTGGGACTCTCCAGGGAAGCTTTCTTT. It translates to CASRLLGLSREAFF.

V is TRBV12-3 or TRBV12-4 and J is TRBJ2-1, with D unclear. The V end was cut by 2 bases, the J end by 10 bases, with 9 bases between. The CDR3 runs 12 residues. CDR3: CASSLISEEQFF. CDR3 nucleotide sequence: TGTGCCAGCAGTTTAATTAGTGAAGAGCAGTTCTTC.

The V call is TRBV7-8, the J call TRBJ2-1, with 8 positions matching TRBD1. V dropped 2 bases and J dropped 8; count of bases not matched to a gene: 8. From germline, CDR1 is SGHVS and CDR2 FQNEAQ. The CDR3 totals 15 residues. CDR3 amino acids: CASSLFRTGHYEQFF. Here the CDR3 DNA reads TGTGCCAGCAGCTTATTCCGGACAGGGCACTATGAGCAGTTCTTC.

This clonotype was recorded a few times. The J gene is TRBJ2-5, the V gene TRBV3-1; D is unresolved. Trimming took off 3 bases at V and 3 bases at J, with 5 bases between the two ends. The CDR3 sequence is 12 residues long. From germline, CDR1 is LGHDT and CDR2 YNNKEL (reference sequence). CDR3: CASSHEKETQYF. CDR3 nucleotides: TGTGCCAGCAGCCACGAAAAAGAGACCCAGTACTTC.

This clonotype was observed a handful of times. The V call is TRBV6-2 or TRBV6-3, the J call TRBJ2-1, with 8 bases fitting TRBD2. In germline, CDR1 is MNHEY, CDR2 SVGEGT. V was clipped by 6 bases and J by 9 bases; unmatched bases: 7. The CDR3 length is 13 residues. CDR3 loop: CASRGLAITEQFF. The DNA of the CDR3 is TGTGCCAGCAGAGGACTAGCAATTACTGAGCAGTTCTTC.

The genes are TRBV4-1 and TRBJ1-2; TRBD1 matches 7 bases. CDR3 length equals 16 residues. CDR1 is MGHRA and CDR2 is YSYEKL in the germline V gene. J was trimmed by 3 bases and V by 1 base; bases with no gene match: 8. The CDR3 here is CASSQALDRFDYGYTF. CDR3 coding DNA: TGCGCCAGCAGCCAAGCCTTGGACAGGTTTGACTATGGCTACACCTTC.

V usage is TRBV12-3 or TRBV12-4 and J usage is TRBJ2-3, with 10 bases fitting TRBD1. The CDR3 has 16 amino acids. V shed 1 base, J shed 2 bases, and the junction held 3 bases outside the gene matches. The CDR3 here is CASSLVGQGITDTQYF. The CDR3 nucleotides are TGTGCCAGCAGTTTAGTGGGACAGGGGATCACAGATACGCAGTATTTT.

There are a few counts of this clonotype. This sequence joins TRBV12-3 or TRBV12-4 and TRBJ1-1, with 9 bases lining up with TRBD1. Trimming cost V 5 bases and J 12 bases; bases outside gene matches: 13. The CDR3 is made up of 14 amino acids. CDR3 sequence: CASSIDEQGAESFF. The CDR3, as DNA: TGTGCCAGCAGTATAGATGAACAGGGGGCTGAGTCTTTCTTT.

This chain uses TRBV16 with TRBJ1-5; TRBD1 is a possible D gene (6 bases). Per germline, CDR1 KGHSY and CDR2 FQNENV. Trimming shortened V by 0 bases and J by 6 bases, and 15 bases separated the two germline ends. This CDR3 contains 16 residues. CDR3 region: CASSQSIGGPGQPQHF. The CDR3 bases are TGTGCCAGCAGCCAATCGATCGGGGGGCCAGGTCAGCCCCAGCATTTT.

The table lists this clonotype with a few counts. V gene TRBV20-1 combines with J gene TRBJ2-3; 9 positions agree with TRBD2. V lost 4 bases, J lost 4 bases, and 3 bases stayed unmatched. Looked up from germline, CDR1 is DFQATT and CDR2 is SNEGSKA (reference sequence). The CDR3 extends over 13 amino acids. In DNA, the CDR3 is TGCAGTGCTAATAGCGGGGGATCAGATACGCAGTATTTT. As protein: CSANSGGSDTQYF.

This sequence joins TRBV5-6 and TRBJ1-5; D uncertain. Looked up from germline, CDR1 is SGHDT and CDR2 is YYEEEE. V lost 1 base and J 2 bases, leaving 10 bases between the germline ends. CDR3 size: 15 residues. In DNA form, the CDR3 reads TGTGCCAGCAGCTTGAGATCCGTTCGCAATCAGCCCCAGCATTTT. This encodes CASSLRSVRNQPQHF.

J is TRBJ1-2 and V is TRBV29-1, with D possibly being TRBD1 (6 bases). Trimming took 8 bases from V and 0 from J, leaving 13 bases between them. Germline V gene sequence: CDR1 SQVTM, CDR2 ANQGSEA. The CDR3 sequence is 13 residues long. CDR3 sequence (DNA): TGCAGCATCCCGGACAGTTCTAACTATGGCTACACCTTC. Translated, it gives CSIPDSSNYGYTF.

This clonotype has ten or more counts. The CDR3 bases are TGTGCCAGCAGTTACGGGACTGGCTACAATGAGCAGTTCTTC. Protein sequence: CASSYGTGYNEQFF. V is TRBV6-5 and J is TRBJ2-1, with D possibly TRBD2 on 6 matching bases. Germline V gene sequence: CDR1 MNHEY, CDR2 SVGAGI. CDR3 length: 14 residues. V lost 2 bases, J lost 3 bases, and 8 bases lay in between.

V is TRBV18 and J is TRBJ1-5, with TRBD1 matching over 9 bases. Unmatched junction bases numbered 6, after V lost 3 bases and J lost 3 bases. The CDR3 runs to 16 residues. Germline values: CDR1 KGHSH, CDR2 LQKENI. CDR3: CASSPEDRGYNQPQHF. CDR3 nucleotide sequence: TGTGCCAGCTCACCCGAGGACAGGGGCTACAATCAGCCCCAGCATTTT.

The V gene is TRBV29-1, the J gene TRBJ2-1, with D possibly being TRBD1 (6 bases). From germline, CDR1 is SQVTM and CDR2 ANQGSEA. The CDR3 has 10 amino acids. The V and J ends lost 5 bases and 8 bases respectively, with 7 bases between them. CDR3 in amino acids: CSVTGHEQFF. The CDR3 DNA is TGCAGCGTTACAGGGCATGAGCAGTTCTTC.

This sequence joins TRBV7-9 and TRBJ1-1, with 10 nucleotides matching TRBD1. CDR1 and CDR2 (germline): SEHNR, FQNEAQ (reference sequence). The J segment lost 3 bases and the V segment lost 5 bases, leaving 12 bases of the junction unmatched. The CDR3 is 17 residues long. The CDR3 DNA is TGTGCCAGCAGCCTTAGGAGGGGACAGGGGTTTTACACTGAAGCTTTCTTT. Translating it yields CASSLRRGQGFYTEAFF. Complete variable domain (other parts from reference TRBV7-9 and TRBJ1-1): DTGVSQNPRHKITKRGQNVTFRCDPISEHNRLYWYRQTLGQGPEFLTYFQNEAQLEKSRLLSDRFSAERPKGSFSTLEIQRTEQGDSAMYLCASSLRRGQGFYTEAFFGQGTRLTVV.

V gene TRBV12-3 or TRBV12-4 combines with J gene TRBJ2-2; D might be TRBD2 (6 bases). V was pared by 0 bases and J by 8 bases, with 13 bases between. There are 15 residues in the CDR3. CDR3 region: CASSLALALGGELFF. As DNA, the CDR3 is TGTGCCAGCAGTTTAGCCCTAGCGCTGGGGGGGGAGCTGTTTTTT.

There are a few counts of this clonotype. This rearrangement joins TRBV6-1 to TRBJ1-6; 7 positions agree with TRBD1. Trimming took 6 bases from V and 6 from J; bases not matched to a gene: 11. CDR1 and CDR2 from the germline V gene are MNHNS and SASEGT. The CDR3 is 16 residues long. Here the CDR3 reads CASSRPGQLPNSPLHF. CDR3 DNA sequence: TGTGCCAGCAGCCGCCCGGGACAGCTACCTAATTCACCCCTCCACTTT.

This chain joins TRBV3-1 and TRBJ2-1; D is unresolved. Per germline, CDR1 LGHDT and CDR2 YNNKEL (reference sequence). The CDR3 extends over 13 amino acids. Trimming stripped 1 base from V and 9 bases from J, with 10 bases between. The chain's CDR3 is CASSQVSGGEQFF. The DNA for the CDR3 is TGTGCCAGCAGCCAAGTCTCGGGTGGTGAGCAGTTCTTC.

This clonotype was counted a few times. The rearrangement links TRBV27 to TRBJ2-7; 7 bases agree with TRBD2. The CDR3 loop spans 15 amino acids. The V and J ends lost 4 bases and 4 bases, in that order; junction bases with no gene match: 10. CDR1 is MNHEY and CDR2 is SMNVEV in the germline V gene (reference sequence). CDR3 bases: TGTGCCAGCAGTTCCTCCCGGGACTATAAGTACGAGCAGTACTTC. Residues: CASSSSRDYKYEQYF.

The rearrangement links TRBV20-1 to TRBJ2-7; D ambiguous. CDR1 and CDR2 (germline): DFQATT, SNEGSKA (reference sequence). The CDR3 has 14 residues. The V end was cut by 6 bases, the J end by 2 bases, with 17 bases between. This CDR3 reads CSAKDGLSTYEQYF. In nucleotides, the CDR3 is TGCAGTGCCAAAGACGGATTATCGACCTACGAGCAGTACTTC.

This clonotype has a handful of counts. V is TRBV10-3 and J is TRBJ2-3, with no clear D. Per the germline V gene, CDR1 is ENHRY and CDR2 is SYGVKD. Between the trimmed V and J ends, which lost 10 bases and 5 bases, there was a span of 19 bases. This CDR3 has 14 amino acids. The CDR3 nucleotides read TGTGCCACCAACTCCCTAGGAGCTCGAGATACGCAGTATTTT. Its translation is CATNSLGARDTQYF.

A word on this clonotype: At one boundary the junction diverges from the germline segment, which might be a read error. The gene calls are TRBV7-7 and TRBJ2-3, with D unresolved. Germline CDR1 SSHAT, CDR2 FNYEAQ (reference sequence). This CDR3 is built from 13 residues. CDR3 sequence reads: CASRALATDTQYF. In nucleotides, the CDR3 is TGTGCTAGCAGAGCGTTGGCGACAGATACGCAGTATTTT.

This clonotype turned up a few times. V and J are TRBV9 and TRBJ2-5, with D perhaps matching TRBD1 (5 bases). The CDR3 spans 14 residues. CDR1 is SGDLS and CDR2 is YYNGEE in the germline V gene. V lost 0 bases to trimming and J lost 5 bases, with 11 bases between them. The CDR3 region is CASSVDRQEETQYF. In nucleotides, the CDR3 is TGTGCCAGCAGCGTAGACAGGCAGGAGGAGACCCAGTACTTC.

This chain connects TRBV29-1 to TRBJ2-7; 7 nucleotides line up with TRBD2. This CDR3 comprises 12 residues. Germline-derived CDR1 and CDR2 are SQVTM and ANQGSEA. J gave up 3 bases and V 6 bases, and 5 bases lay outside the gene matches. CDR3 sequence reads: CSVLRGDYEQYF. DNA of the CDR3: TGCAGCGTCCTTCGGGGGGACTACGAGCAGTACTTC.